Listed below are T cell receptor beta chains from one sample, sequenced in a study of immune heterogeneity within non-small cell lung tumors. TCRdb recomputed calls from the multiplex PCR reads with MiXCR, one row per CDR3 protein. This sample has several thousand distinct CDR3 sequences, with more than 20% found just once. The sample comprised lung tumor tissue. These receptors were collected from a man between 60 and 70 years old with non-small cell lung cancer. CDR3s include the opening cysteine and the closing phenylalanine or tryptophan. The D gene is left open where the match is weak. Only some rows state a clone size, as once, few, many or a class for expanded clones.

v_call	j_call	clone_size	d_call	cdr3_aa	cdr3_nt
TRBV10-1	TRBJ2-2	medium-sized	.	CASSDRAYTGELFF	TGCGCCAGCAGTGACAGGGCTTACACCGGGGAGCTGTTTTTT
TRBV7-3	TRBJ1-4	many	.	CASSLTGRTTNEKLFF	TGTGCCAGCAGCTTAACAGGGCGGACGACTAATGAAAAACTGTTTTTT
TRBV7-2	TRBJ2-2	many	TRBD2	CASSLESSGRGELFF	TGTGCCAGCAGCCTAGAGTCTAGCGGGAGGGGGGAGCTGTTTTTT
TRBV30	TRBJ2-1	medium-sized	TRBD2	CAWMSGAGAYNEQFF	TGTGCCTGGATGTCAGGAGCGGGAGCCTACAATGAGCAGTTCTTC
TRBV25-1	TRBJ2-5	once	.	CATPRALGAQYF	TGTGCCACCCCTAGGGCCCTTGGGGCCCAGTACTTC
TRBV19	TRBJ2-6	many	.	CASTERVFGANVLTF	TGTGCCAGTACCGAGAGGGTTTTCGGGGCCAACGTCCTGACTTTC
TRBV29-1	TRBJ2-3	once	.	CSVRGAGAGF	TGCAGCGTTAGGGGTGCGGGCGCGGGATTT
TRBV29-1	TRBJ2-7	.	.	CSVTYPGGYEQYF	TGCAGCGTGACGTACCCCGGGGGCTACGAGCAGTACTTC
TRBV3-1	TRBJ1-1	medium-sized	TRBD1	CASSLDRGTEAFF	TGTGCCAGCAGCCTGGACAGGGGGACTGAAGCTTTCTTT
TRBV11-2	TRBJ1-4	many	TRBD1	CASSLGQTTNEKLFF	TGTGCCAGCAGCTTGGGACAGACAACTAATGAAAAACTGTTTTTT
TRBV29-1	TRBJ1-3	.	TRBD1	CSVRDSLRNTIYF	TGCAGCGTTAGGGACAGTCTGAGAAACACCATATATTTT
TRBV19	TRBJ2-1	many	.	CASSIGQSNEQFF	TGTGCCAGTAGTATAGGACAGAGCAATGAGCAGTTCTTC
TRBV28	TRBJ2-5	many	.	CASRGNGRGETQYF	TGTGCCAGCAGAGGGAACGGGAGAGGGGAGACCCAGTACTTC
TRBV10-3	TRBJ2-1	many	.	CAISVLGEQFF	TGTGCCATCAGTGTCTTGGGTGAGCAGTTCTTC
TRBV7-9	TRBJ2-5	many	.	CASSLVTVGGETQYF	TGTGCCAGCAGCTTAGTGACAGTTGGGGGAGAGACCCAGTACTTC
TRBV29-1	TRBJ1-1	medium-sized	TRBD1	CSGAGQGADTEAFF	TGCAGCGGGGCGGGGCAGGGGGCCGACACTGAAGCTTTCTTT
TRBV20-1	TRBJ2-3	.	TRBD2	CSAPQGGAGGVNTQYF	TGCAGTGCCCCGCAGGGGGGGGCGGGAGGGGTGAATACGCAGTATTTT
TRBV6-1	TRBJ1-5	medium-sized	TRBD1	CASSEVGDSYQPQHF	TGTGCCAGCAGTGAAGTAGGGGACAGCTATCAGCCCCAGCATTTT
TRBV24-1	TRBJ2-1	medium-sized	.	CATSPGGNYNEQFF	TGTGCCACCAGTCCAGGCGGGAACTACAATGAGCAGTTCTTC
TRBV12-3/TRBV12-4	TRBJ2-3	few	TRBD2	CASSRGLAGGISTDTQYF	TGTGCCAGCAGTCGGGGACTAGCGGGAGGCATTAGCACAGATACGCAGTATTTT